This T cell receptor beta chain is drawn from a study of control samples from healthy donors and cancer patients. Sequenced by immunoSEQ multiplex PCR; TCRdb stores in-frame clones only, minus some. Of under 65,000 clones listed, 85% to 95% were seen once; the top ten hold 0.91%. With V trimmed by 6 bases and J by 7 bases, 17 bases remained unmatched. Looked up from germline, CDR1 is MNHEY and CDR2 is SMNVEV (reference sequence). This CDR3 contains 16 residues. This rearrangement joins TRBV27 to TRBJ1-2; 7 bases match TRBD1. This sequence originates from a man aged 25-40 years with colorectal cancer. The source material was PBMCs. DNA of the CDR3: TGTGCCAGCAGCATCAAACCTCAGACAGGGAGGAGTGGCTACACCTTC. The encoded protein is CASSIKPQTGRSGYTF.